This T cell receptor (beta chain) was sequenced for a study of OX40 agonist ivuxolimab in advanced cancers. Assay: immunoSEQ multiplex PCR; the TCRdb copy retains only in-frame clones and omits some. This table has roughly 80,000 clones, about 86% appearing once. The V gene's germline CDR1 is SGHVS and CDR2 FQNEAQ. The CDR3 length is 16 residues. The V and J ends lost 3 bases and 9 bases, in that order; junction bases with no gene match: 12. Study-wide points: CD8+ T cells were the subset that, on average, had more expanded clones than CD4+. Both blood CD4+ and CD8+ T cells showed clonal growth by week 6 at 0.1 to 3.0 mg/kg.

As regards this clone: Its antigen remains unknown.

This sequence originates from an adult with an advanced solid tumor such as melanoma, head and neck, liver or kidney cancer. The V call is TRBV7-8, the J call TRBJ2-1; TRBD1 matches 9 bases. This specimen was CD4+ or CD8+ T cells sorted from blood, taken in a trial of the OX40 agonist ivuxolimab. CDR3 DNA: TGTGCCAGCAGCTTGACCCGGGACAGGGAGTATAGTGAGCAGTTCTTC. Its translation: CASSLTRDREYSEQFF.